Each of the 30 T cell receptor beta chains below was sequenced from the same sample in a study of metastatic and nonmetastatic thyroid tumors. Patients underwent thyroid surgery, and none had received any treatment before it. TCRdb re-analyzed the PCR reads through MiXCR. The data contain under 20,000 clones, 25% to 30% of them seen just once; the ten biggest clones take up approximately 26%. Sequencing was carried out using tumor tissue. These receptors all come from a male donor with papillary thyroid cancer or a benign thyroid nodule (not recorded which). Some clones in this sample may be carry-over from other donors' samples.

This clone has more than one count but fewer than ten. The chain carries TRBV10-3 and TRBJ1-5; TRBD1 matches at 9 bases. V was clipped by 0 bases and J by 5 bases; unmatched bases: 2. The CDR3 sequence is 15 residues long. The germline CDR1 and CDR2 sequences are ENHRY and SYGVKD. Written as DNA, the CDR3 is TGTGCCATCAGTGAGTCGGGACAGGGCTATCAGCCCCAGCATTTT. Translating gives CAISESGQGYQPQHF.

This chain joins TRBV7-8 and TRBJ1-6, with D unclear. The CDR3 spans 14 residues. Trimming stripped 4 bases from V and 6 bases from J, with 10 bases between. Germline CDR1 SGHVS, CDR2 FQNEAQ. DNA of the CDR3: TGTGCCAGCAGCTGGGGAGACCGTAATTCACCCCTCCACTTT. It encodes CASSWGDRNSPLHF.

There are many counts of this clone. The chain joins TRBV7-2 to TRBJ2-1; 10 bases line up with TRBD2. Losses at the gene ends were 3 bases for V and 6 bases for J; bases not matched to a gene: 5. The CDR3 contains 15 residues. Germline V gives CDR1 SGHTA, CDR2 FQGNSA. DNA for the CDR3: TGTGCCAGCAGCTTCGGGACTAGCGAGTGCAATGAGCAGTTCTTC. Translated: CASSFGTSECNEQFF. The full variable domain, completed using reference TRBV7-2 and TRBJ2-1, is GAGVSQSPSNKVTEKGKDVELRCDPISGHTALYWYRQSLGQGLEFLIYFQGNSAPDKSGLPSDRFSAERTGGSVSTLTIQRTQQEDSAVYLCASSFGTSECNEQFFGPGTRLTVL.

This clone turned up a few times. This sequence joins TRBV12-3 or TRBV12-4 and TRBJ1-5; D unresolved. V shed 2 bases and J shed 2 bases, with 7 bases lying between them. This CDR3 contains 14 residues. CDR3 coding DNA: TGTGCCAGCAGTTTATCCGGTGGCAATCAGCCCCAGCATTTT. Its translation is CASSLSGGNQPQHF.

The rearrangement joins TRBV19 to TRBJ1-6; no firm D call. Germline CDR1 reads LNHDA; CDR2 reads SQIVND (reference sequence). V was pared by 5 bases and J by 7 bases, with 6 bases between. This CDR3 contains 12 residues. CDR3 amino acids: CASSSANSPLHF. The CDR3 DNA reads TGTGCCAGTAGTTCCGCAAATTCACCCCTCCACTTT. Looking up the rest from reference TRBV19 and TRBJ1-6 gives the full variable domain: DGGITQSPKYLFRKEGQNVTLSCEQNLNHDAMYWYRQDPGQGLRLIYYSQIVNDFQKGDIAEGYSVSREKKESFPLTVTSAQKNPTAFYLCASSSANSPLHFGNGTRLTVT.

In the case of this clone: At one end the junction does not follow the germline gene, possibly because of a read error. J is TRBJ1-1 and V is TRBV14; D remains unclear. The CDR3 has 17 residues. Per the germline V gene, CDR1 is SGHDN and CDR2 is FVKESK. In DNA, the CDR3 is TGTTCCAGCAGCCAAGATCCTAGGATGAGGATGAACACTGAAGCTTTCTTT. Translating gives CSSSQDPRMRMNTEAFF.

This clone was detected only a few times. An end of the junction does not agree with germline; a read error may underlie this. The chain uses TRBV28 and TRBJ2-3; D uncertain. The CDR3 is 13 amino acids. Germline CDR1 MDHEN, CDR2 SYDVKM. The CDR3 region is CAGSFPATEKQYF. For the CDR3, the DNA is TGTGCCGGCAGTTTCCCCGCGACCGAGAAGCAGTATTTT.

This clone was seen more than once but under ten times. A read error may explain this, as a much larger clone is one base away. V usage is TRBV4-1 and J usage is TRBJ1-1; 9 bases are shared with TRBD1. The CDR3 sequence is 15 residues long. Trimming removed 4 bases from V and 5 bases from J; junction bases left unmatched: 8. The germline V gene encodes CDR1 MGHRA and CDR2 YSYEKL. CDR3 region: CASSRVDRGRTEAFF. CDR3 bases: TGCGCCAGCAGCCGAGTCGACAGGGGGAGGACTGAAGCTTTCTTT.

In this sample, this clone turned up a few times. The CDR3 DNA follows: TGTGCCAGCTCTGACAGGAATGATTCACCCCTCCACTTT. This sequence encodes CASSDRNDSPLHF. This chain uses TRBV6-1 with TRBJ1-6, with a possible D match to TRBD1 (6 bases). Germline values: CDR1 MNHNS, CDR2 SASEGT. V was clipped by 8 bases and J by 8 bases, with 13 bases between them. CDR3 size: 13 residues.

This clone was counted between two and nine times. V gene TRBV19 combines with J gene TRBJ2-1, with D tentatively TRBD1 or TRBD2 (5 bases each). Germline V lookup: CDR1 LNHDA, CDR2 SQIVND (reference sequence). Trimming left V 5 bases short and J 7 bases short, with 15 bases between. This CDR3 has 14 residues. This CDR3 reads CASSYPLGENEQFF. In DNA, the CDR3 is TGTGCCAGTAGTTACCCTCTAGGGGAGAATGAGCAGTTCTTC.

This clone has a handful of counts. As DNA, the CDR3 is TGTGCCAGCAACCTATCGGGACCCCATCAGGGAGGGCAGTTCTTC. Translated: CASNLSGPHQGGQFF. V and J are TRBV27 and TRBJ2-1; D perhaps matches TRBD2 (6 bases). Germline CDR1 MNHEY, CDR2 SMNVEV (reference sequence). The CDR3 is 15 residues long. V shed 7 bases and J shed 12 bases, with 25 bases lying between them.

By sample share, this clone is medium-sized. The rearrangement joins TRBV25-1 to TRBJ1-6; D unresolved. This CDR3 comprises 15 residues. The ends were cut back, 4 bases at V and 14 bases at J, with 21 bases in the middle. Per germline, CDR1 MGHDK and CDR2 SYGVNS. The CDR3: CASSGDPNAILTLHF. CDR3 coding DNA: TGTGCCAGCAGTGGAGACCCCAATGCGATTTTGACCCTCCACTTT.

The V and J genes are TRBV30 and TRBJ1-2; perhaps TRBD1 as D (5 bases). V shed 4 bases and J shed 8 bases, with 14 bases lying between them. The germline V gene encodes CDR1 GTSNPN and CDR2 SVGIG (reference sequence). This CDR3 spans 12 amino acids. This chain's CDR3 is CAWIEGEGGYTF. The CDR3 DNA reads as TGTGCCTGGATAGAAGGCGAGGGGGGCTACACCTTC.

This clone has ten or more counts. The sample contains more than one DNA sequence encoding this CDR3. The CDR3 nucleotides are TGTGCCAGCAGCCTGTGGGACAGGTTCGACGAGCAGTACTTC. This translates into CASSLWDRFDEQYF. J is TRBJ2-7 and V is TRBV5-5, with 8 bases matching TRBD1. Germline CDR1 SGHKS, CDR2 YYEKEE (reference sequence). J gave up 5 bases and V 4 bases, and 8 bases lay outside the gene matches. CDR3 length: 14 amino acids.

By share, this clone ranks as medium-sized. The rearrangement uses TRBV6-2 or TRBV6-3 and TRBJ1-1; no reliable D call. Germline CDR1 and CDR2: MNHEY and SVGEGT. Trimming removed 3 bases from V and 8 bases from J, with 13 bases in between. The CDR3 loop spans 13 amino acids. The CDR3, as DNA: TGTGCCAGCAGTTATTGGGTCCAGGAAGAAGCTTTCTTT. It yields the protein CASSYWVQEEAFF.

This clone was counted a few times. The chain recombines TRBV7-9 with TRBJ2-7; 11 positions agree with TRBD2. CDR3 size: 15 residues. Germline CDR1 reads SEHNR; CDR2 reads FQNEAQ (reference sequence). J lost 7 bases, V lost 5 bases, and 10 bases had no gene match. The CDR3 sequence: CASSITSGRAREQYF. The CDR3 nucleotides read TGTGCCAGCAGCATAACTAGCGGGAGAGCAAGGGAGCAGTACTTC.

Within the sample, this clone is medium-sized. The chain couples TRBV5-1 to TRBJ1-2; 11 positions agree with TRBD1. The CDR3 sequence is 14 residues long. Per the germline V gene, CDR1 is SGHRS and CDR2 is YFSETQ. Trimming cost V 4 bases and J 6 bases; bases outside gene matches: 5. The CDR3 nucleotides read TGCGCCAGCAGCCTGGACAGGGGGCAAGATGGCTACACCTTC. Translating gives CASSLDRGQDGYTF.

This clone was observed many times. The same CDR3 can be traced to other DNA sequences in this sample. The genes are TRBV6-5 and TRBJ2-7, with D tentatively TRBD2 (6 bases). Between the trimmed V and J ends, which lost 0 bases and 12 bases, there was a span of 15 bases. Per germline, CDR1 MNHEY and CDR2 SVGAGI. The CDR3 is 13 residues long. Here the CDR3 DNA reads TGTGCCAGCAGTTACTCGACTTATTGGAGGGGGTACTTC. Protein: CASSYSTYWRGYF.

This clone was recorded only once. The CDR3 reads CASSFPPLYEQYF. DNA of the CDR3: TGTGCCAGCAGCTTCCCCCCCCTCTACGAGCAGTACTTC. V and J are TRBV7-9 and TRBJ2-7, with unresolved D. CDR3 size: 13 residues. Germline values: CDR1 SEHNR, CDR2 FQNEAQ (reference sequence). Deletions cut 3 bases from V and 3 bases from J, with 9 bases between.

This clone was seen a single time. An end of the junction does not agree with germline; a read error may underlie this. J is TRBJ1-5 and V is TRBV28; maybe TRBD1 (6 bases). The CDR3 is made up of 14 amino acids. Germline V gene data show CDR1 as MDHEN and CDR2 as SYDVKM. Here the CDR3 DNA reads TGTGCCAGCGGTTTAGGGGGGGCTCTAGAGCCCCAGAATTTT. Its translation is CASGLGGALEPQNF. The whole variable domain, filled in from reference TRBV28 and TRBJ1-5, reads DVKVTQSSRYLVKRTGEKVFLECVQDMDHENMFWYRQDPGLGLRLIYFSYDVKMKEKGDIPEGYSVSREKKERFSLILESASTNQTSMYLCASGLGGALEPQNFGDGTRLSIL.

The gene calls are TRBV11-2 and TRBJ2-1; 12 positions match TRBD1. V lost 3 bases to trimming and J lost 8 bases; unmatched junction nucleotides: 5. Germline-derived CDR1 and CDR2 are SGHAT and FQNNGV. The length of the CDR3 is 15 residues. This CDR3 reads CASSFGDRGLDEQFF. The CDR3 nucleotides are TGTGCCAGCAGCTTCGGGGACAGGGGGCTGGATGAGCAGTTCTTC.

In its sample, this clone was seen a few times. J is TRBJ2-1 and V is TRBV6-1; 10 bases line up with TRBD2. V was clipped by 10 bases and J by 8 bases; unmatched bases: 17. The CDR3 runs 16 residues. Per germline, CDR1 MNHNS and CDR2 SASEGT. The DNA of the CDR3 is TGTGCCATCAGCCTCCGAAGGCTAGCGGGAGAACATGAGCAGTTCTTC. It specifies CAISLRRLAGEHEQFF.

This chain links TRBV20-1 with TRBJ2-5; possibly TRBD1 or TRBD2 for D (5 bases each). Germline V gives CDR1 DFQATT, CDR2 SNEGSKA (reference sequence). The CDR3 is 13 residues long. Trimming removed 4 bases at V and 5 bases at J, with 14 bases between. CDR3 nucleotide sequence: TGCAGTGCTATCGTGGGGGATTATGAGACCCAGTACTTC. Translated, it gives CSAIVGDYETQYF.

As for this clone: Because the CDR3 is missing its conserved closing phenylalanine or tryptophan, this is likely a read error. The V and J genes are TRBV12-3 or TRBV12-4 and TRBJ2-1, with D unclear. The CDR3 spans 14 residues. The V gene lost 6 bases and the J gene lost 5 bases, with 14 bases spanning the gap. The CDR3 nucleotides read TGTGCCAGCAGATTGGTAGGCAGAGACAATGAGCAGTTCGTC. Encoded protein: CASRLVGRDNEQFV.

The sample holds many counts of this clone. V usage is TRBV20-1 and J usage is TRBJ1-5, with 7 bases matching TRBD1. There are 14 residues in the CDR3. In germline, CDR1 is DFQATT, CDR2 SNEGSKA (reference sequence). V was clipped by 0 bases and J by 5 bases; unmatched bases: 4. This chain's CDR3 is CSARDLGQHQPQHF. For the CDR3, the DNA is TGCAGTGCTAGAGATCTGGGACAGCATCAGCCCCAGCATTTT.

This clone came up a few times. CDR3 sequence: CASSGGFRGQGFEKLFF. In DNA form, the CDR3 reads TGTGCCAGCAGCGGGGGGTTTCGCGGACAGGGGTTTGAAAAACTGTTTTTT. The V call is TRBV9, the J call TRBJ1-4, with 9 bases identical to TRBD1. The CDR3 consists of 17 residues. V shed 3 bases, J shed 7 bases, and the junction held 13 bases outside the gene matches. From germline, CDR1 is SGDLS and CDR2 YYNGEE.

Relative to its sample, this clone is medium-sized. The genes are TRBV20-1 and TRBJ2-7; D gene uncertain. The CDR3 contains 11 residues. V was pared by 4 bases and J by 2 bases, with 6 bases between. Germline V gene sequence: CDR1 DFQATT, CDR2 SNEGSKA (reference sequence). This chain's CDR3 is CSATSTYEQYF. The CDR3 DNA reads as TGCAGTGCTACCAGTACCTACGAGCAGTACTTC.

In its sample, this clone ranks as medium-sized (0.01 to 0.1%). The chain employs TRBV2 and TRBJ2-7; 8 bases map to TRBD2. This CDR3 has 14 residues. Trimming removed 5 bases from V and 2 bases from J; junction bases left unmatched: 5. Germline V gene sequence: CDR1 SNHLY, CDR2 FYNNEI. CDR3 DNA sequence: TGTGCCAGCAGTACTCCGGGACTAGCCTACGAGCAGTACTTC. Its protein is CASSTPGLAYEQYF.

Concerning this clone itself: A read error may account for a junction end that differs from germline. The genes are TRBV3-1 and TRBJ2-3, with 10 nucleotides matching TRBD2. Germline V gives CDR1 LGHDT, CDR2 YNNKEL (reference sequence). There are 16 residues in the CDR3. CDR3 amino acids: CASSQDLETSGLTQCF. CDR3 DNA: TGTGCCAGCAGCCAAGATTTGGAGACTAGCGGGTTAACGCAGTGTTTT.

This clone is medium-sized (0.01 to 0.1%). The CDR3 sequence: CASSYSANTPSYEQYF. The CDR3 DNA is TGTGCCAGCAGTTACTCGGCGAACACTCCCTCCTACGAGCAGTACTTC. The chain recombines TRBV6-5 with TRBJ2-7; the D is unclear. CDR1 and CDR2 (germline): MNHEY, SVGAGI. Trimming took off 0 bases at V and 0 bases at J, with 12 bases between the two ends. This CDR3 has 16 residues.